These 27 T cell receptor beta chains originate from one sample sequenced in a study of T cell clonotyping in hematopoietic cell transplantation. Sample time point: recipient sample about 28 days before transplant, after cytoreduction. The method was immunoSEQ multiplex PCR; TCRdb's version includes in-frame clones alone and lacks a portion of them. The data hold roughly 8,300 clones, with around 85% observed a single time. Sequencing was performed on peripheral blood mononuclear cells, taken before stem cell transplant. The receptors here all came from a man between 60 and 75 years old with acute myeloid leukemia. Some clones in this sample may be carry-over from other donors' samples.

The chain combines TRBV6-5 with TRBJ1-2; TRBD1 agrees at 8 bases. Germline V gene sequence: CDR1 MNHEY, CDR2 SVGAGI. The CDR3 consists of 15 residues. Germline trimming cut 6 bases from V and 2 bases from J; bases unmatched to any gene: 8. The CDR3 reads CASRVIGTGNYGYTF. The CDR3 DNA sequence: TGTGCCAGCAGAGTTATAGGGACAGGCAACTATGGCTACACCTTC.

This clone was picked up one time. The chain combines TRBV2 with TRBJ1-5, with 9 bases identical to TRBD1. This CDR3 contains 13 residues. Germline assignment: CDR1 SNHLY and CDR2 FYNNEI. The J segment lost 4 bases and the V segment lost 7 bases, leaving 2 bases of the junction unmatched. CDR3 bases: TGTGCCAGCACAGGACAGGGGAATCAGCCCCAGCATTTT. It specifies CASTGQGNQPQHF.

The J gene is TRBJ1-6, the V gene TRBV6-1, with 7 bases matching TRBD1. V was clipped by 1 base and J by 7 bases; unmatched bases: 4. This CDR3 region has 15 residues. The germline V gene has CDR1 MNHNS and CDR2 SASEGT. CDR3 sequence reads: CASSEVGTANSPLHF. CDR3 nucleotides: TGTGCCAGCAGTGAAGTTGGGACAGCAAATTCACCCCTCCACTTT.

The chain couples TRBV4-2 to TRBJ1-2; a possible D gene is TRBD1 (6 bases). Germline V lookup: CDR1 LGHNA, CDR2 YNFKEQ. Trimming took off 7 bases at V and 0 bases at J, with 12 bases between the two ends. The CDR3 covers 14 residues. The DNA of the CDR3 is TGTGCCAGCACCGAGGACAGCCCTAACTATGGCTACACCTTC. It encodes CASTEDSPNYGYTF.

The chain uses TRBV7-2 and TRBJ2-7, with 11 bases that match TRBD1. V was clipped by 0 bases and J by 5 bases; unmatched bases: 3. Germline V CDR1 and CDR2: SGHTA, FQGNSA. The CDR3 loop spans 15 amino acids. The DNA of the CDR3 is TGTGCCAGCAGCTTAGCCGGGACAGGGGGAAACGAGCAGTACTTC. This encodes CASSLAGTGGNEQYF.

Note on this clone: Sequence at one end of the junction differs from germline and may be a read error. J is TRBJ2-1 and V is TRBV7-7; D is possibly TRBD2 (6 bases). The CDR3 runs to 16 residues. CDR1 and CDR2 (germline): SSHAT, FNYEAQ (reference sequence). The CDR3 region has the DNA TGTGCTAGCAGCTTAGCTAACCGGGAGCCCTACAATGAGCAGTTCTTC. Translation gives CASSLANREPYNEQFF.

In DNA form, the CDR3 reads TGTGCCAGCAGTTACGCCGGCGGGGGATCTGGCTACACCTTC. It is translated as CASSYAGGGSGYTF. This chain joins TRBV6-5 and TRBJ1-2, with D perhaps TRBD1 (5 bases). Deletions cut 2 bases from V and 7 bases from J, with 14 bases between. Germline assignment: CDR1 MNHEY and CDR2 SVGAGI. The CDR3 extends over 14 amino acids.

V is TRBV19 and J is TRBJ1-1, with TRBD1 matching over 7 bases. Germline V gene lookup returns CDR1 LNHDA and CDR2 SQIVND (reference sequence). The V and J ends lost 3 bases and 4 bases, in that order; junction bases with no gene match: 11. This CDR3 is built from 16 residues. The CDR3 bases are TGTGCCAGTAGTATCGAGTACAGGGGTTGGGGCACTGAAGCTTTCTTT. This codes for CASSIEYRGWGTEAFF.

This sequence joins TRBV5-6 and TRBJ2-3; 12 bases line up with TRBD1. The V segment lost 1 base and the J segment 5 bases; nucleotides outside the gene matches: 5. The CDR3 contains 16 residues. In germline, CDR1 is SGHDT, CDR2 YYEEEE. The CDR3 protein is CASSLPRDRGQDTQYF. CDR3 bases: TGTGCCAGCAGCTTGCCCCGGGACAGGGGGCAAGATACGCAGTATTTT. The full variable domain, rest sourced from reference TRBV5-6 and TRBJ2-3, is DAGVTQSPTHLIKTRGQQVTLRCSPKSGHDTVSWYQQALGQGPQFIFQYYEEEERQRGNFPDRFSGHQFPNYSSELNVNALLLGDSALYLCASSLPRDRGQDTQYFGPGTRLTVL.

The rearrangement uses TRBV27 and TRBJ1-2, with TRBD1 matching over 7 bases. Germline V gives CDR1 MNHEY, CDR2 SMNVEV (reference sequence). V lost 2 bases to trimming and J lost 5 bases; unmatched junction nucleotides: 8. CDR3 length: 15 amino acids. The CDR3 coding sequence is TGTGCCAGCAGTTTACGGGGGGGGACAGTTTATGGCTACACCTTC. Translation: CASSLRGGTVYGYTF.

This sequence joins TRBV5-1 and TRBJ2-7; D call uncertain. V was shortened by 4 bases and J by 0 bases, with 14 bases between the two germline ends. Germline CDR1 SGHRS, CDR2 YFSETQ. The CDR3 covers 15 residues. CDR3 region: CASSPVQPGSYEQYF. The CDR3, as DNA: TGCGCCAGCAGCCCCGTCCAGCCTGGCTCCTACGAGCAGTACTTC.

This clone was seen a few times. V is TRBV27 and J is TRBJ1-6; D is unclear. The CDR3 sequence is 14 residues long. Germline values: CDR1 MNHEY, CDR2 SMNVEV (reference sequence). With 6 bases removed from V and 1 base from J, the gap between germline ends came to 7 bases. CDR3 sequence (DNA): TGTGCCAGCAGCCAAAGTTCCTATAATTCACCCCTCCACTTT. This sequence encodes CASSQSSYNSPLHF.

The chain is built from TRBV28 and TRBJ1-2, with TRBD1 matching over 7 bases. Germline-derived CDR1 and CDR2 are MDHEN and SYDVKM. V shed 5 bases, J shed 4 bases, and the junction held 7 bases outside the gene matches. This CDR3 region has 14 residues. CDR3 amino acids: CASSPSGGFYGYTF. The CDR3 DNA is TGTGCCAGCAGTCCCTCAGGGGGGTTCTATGGCTACACCTTC.

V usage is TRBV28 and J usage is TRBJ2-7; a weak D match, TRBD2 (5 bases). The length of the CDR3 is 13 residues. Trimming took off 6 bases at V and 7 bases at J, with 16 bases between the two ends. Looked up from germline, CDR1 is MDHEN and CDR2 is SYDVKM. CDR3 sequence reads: CASRPGSRGEQYF. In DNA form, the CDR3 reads TGTGCCAGCAGACCGGGGTCCCGAGGGGAGCAGTACTTC.

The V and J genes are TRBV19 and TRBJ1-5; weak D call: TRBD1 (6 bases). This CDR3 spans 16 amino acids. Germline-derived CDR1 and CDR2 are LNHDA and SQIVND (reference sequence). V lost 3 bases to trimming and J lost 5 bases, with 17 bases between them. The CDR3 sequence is CASSIWFLGGDQPQHF. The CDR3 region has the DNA TGTGCCAGTAGTATTTGGTTTCTCGGGGGCGATCAGCCCCAGCATTTT.

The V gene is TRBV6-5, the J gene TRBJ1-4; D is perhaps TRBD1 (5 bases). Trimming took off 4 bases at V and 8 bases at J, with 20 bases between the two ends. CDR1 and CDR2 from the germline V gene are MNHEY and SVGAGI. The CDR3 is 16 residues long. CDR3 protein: CASSWDAGATSEKLFF. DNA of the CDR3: TGTGCCAGCAGTTGGGACGCGGGAGCTACCTCCGAAAAACTGTTTTTT.

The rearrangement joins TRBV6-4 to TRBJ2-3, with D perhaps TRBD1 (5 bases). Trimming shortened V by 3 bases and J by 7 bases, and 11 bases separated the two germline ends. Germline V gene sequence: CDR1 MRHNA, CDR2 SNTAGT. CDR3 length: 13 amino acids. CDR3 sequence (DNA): TGTGCCAGCAGTGATTTTCAGGGAAATACGCAGTATTTT. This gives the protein CASSDFQGNTQYF.

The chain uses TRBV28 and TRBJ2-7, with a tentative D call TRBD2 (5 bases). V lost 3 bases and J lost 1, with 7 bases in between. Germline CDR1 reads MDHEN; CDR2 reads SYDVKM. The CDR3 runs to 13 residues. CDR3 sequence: CASSLGGSYEQYF. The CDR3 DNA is TGTGCCAGCAGTTTGGGCGGGTCCTACGAGCAGTACTTC.

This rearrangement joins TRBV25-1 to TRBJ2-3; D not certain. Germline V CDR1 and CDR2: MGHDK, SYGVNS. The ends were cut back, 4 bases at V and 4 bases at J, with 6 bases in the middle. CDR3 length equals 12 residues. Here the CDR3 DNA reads TGTGCCAGCAGTGGATCTTCAGATACGCAGTATTTT. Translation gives CASSGSSDTQYF.

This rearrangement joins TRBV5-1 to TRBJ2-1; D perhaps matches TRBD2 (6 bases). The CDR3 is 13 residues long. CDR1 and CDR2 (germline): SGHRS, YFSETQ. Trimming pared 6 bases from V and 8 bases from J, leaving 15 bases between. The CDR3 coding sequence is TGCGCCAGCACCCCGGGGGTTGGCCATGAGCAGTTCTTC. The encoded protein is CASTPGVGHEQFF.

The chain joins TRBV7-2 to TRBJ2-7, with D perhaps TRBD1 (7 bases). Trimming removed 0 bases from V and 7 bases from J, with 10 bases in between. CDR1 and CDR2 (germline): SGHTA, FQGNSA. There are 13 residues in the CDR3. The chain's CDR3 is CASSLATGREQYF. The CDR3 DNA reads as TGTGCCAGCAGCTTAGCGACAGGGAGGGAGCAGTACTTC.

In DNA, the CDR3 is TGTGCCAGCAGCACCCCGGGACAGGGGAATGAAAAACTGTTTTTT. Its protein product is CASSTPGQGNEKLFF. This chain joins TRBV9 and TRBJ1-4; TRBD1 matches at 10 bases. Germline V gene sequence: CDR1 SGDLS, CDR2 YYNGEE. The CDR3 consists of 15 residues. Unmatched junction bases numbered 5, after V lost 4 bases and J lost 5 bases.

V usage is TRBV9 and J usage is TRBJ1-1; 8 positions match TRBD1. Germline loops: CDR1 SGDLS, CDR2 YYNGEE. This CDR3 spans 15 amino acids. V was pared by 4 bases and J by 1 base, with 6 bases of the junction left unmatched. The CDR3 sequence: CASSPWTGTNTEAFF. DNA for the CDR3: TGTGCCAGCAGCCCCTGGACAGGGACGAACACTGAAGCTTTCTTT.

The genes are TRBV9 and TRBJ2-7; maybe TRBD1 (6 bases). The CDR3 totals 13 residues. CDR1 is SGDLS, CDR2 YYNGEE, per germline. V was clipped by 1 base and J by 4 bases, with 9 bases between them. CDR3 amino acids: CASSVQGGYEQYF. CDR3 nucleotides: TGTGCCAGCAGCGTACAAGGGGGTTACGAGCAGTACTTC.

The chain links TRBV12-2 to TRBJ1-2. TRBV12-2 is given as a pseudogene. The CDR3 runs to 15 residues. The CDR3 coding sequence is TGTGCAAGTCGCTTCGGTTGGGGGAGGTTATTTGGCTACACCTTC. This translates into CASRFGWGRLFGYTF.

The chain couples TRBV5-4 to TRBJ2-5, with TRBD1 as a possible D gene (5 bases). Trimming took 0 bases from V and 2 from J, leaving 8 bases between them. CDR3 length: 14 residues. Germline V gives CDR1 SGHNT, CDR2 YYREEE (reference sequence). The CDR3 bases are TGTGCCAGCAGCTTGGGGGGCCAGCAAGAGACCCAGTACTTC. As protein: CASSLGGQQETQYF.

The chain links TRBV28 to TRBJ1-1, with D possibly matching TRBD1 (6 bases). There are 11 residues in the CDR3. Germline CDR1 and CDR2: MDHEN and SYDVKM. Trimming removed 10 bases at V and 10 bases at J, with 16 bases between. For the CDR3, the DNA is TGTGCCACCCTAGGGGGGCCGGTAGCTTTCTTT. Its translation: CATLGGPVAFF.